This T cell receptor (beta chain) was observed in a study of lymphopenia after photon versus proton radiotherapy. Data came from immunoSEQ multiplex PCR; TCRdb stores just in-frame clones and leaves some out. The sample has 30,000 to 40,000 clones; approximately 87% are singletons. Study-wide results and caveats: Under photons, naive T cells and diversity fell while effector/memory populations rose. In patients who died, overall survival fell as post-nadir TCR diversity dropped more.

Note on this clone: Its antigen remains unidentified.

CDR3 length: 18 residues. After removal of 3 bases from V and 3 bases from J, the junction contained 16 bases not matched to a gene. Germline assignment: CDR1 KGHSH and CDR2 LQKENI. This sequence was found in a woman between 70 and 85 years old with pancreatic cancer. This material consisted of peripheral blood, taken from a patient treated with proton-based radiotherapy. The chain uses TRBV18 and TRBJ2-7; 8 bases align to TRBD1. CDR3 nucleotides: TGTGCCAGCTCACCCATAAGTCAGGGGGTCGACAGGGGCTACGAGCAGTACTTC. It encodes CASSPISQGVDRGYEQYF.